The T cell receptor beta chain described here comes from a study of T cells in tuberculosis. Overall study: CD1B tetramers identified T cells specific for mycobacterial lipid GMM.

Cells were sorted from thawed PBMC rested overnight and stained with GMM-loaded CD1B tetramer, viability dye and anti-CD3. C32 glucose monomycolate from Rhodococcus equi was loaded onto the CD1B tetramers. Tetramer-sorted PBMC had been CD14 monocyte-depleted before freezing. The count of this clone is one. The ends lost 4 bases at V and 0 bases at J; junction bases unmatched: 5. The CDR3 contains 15 residues. In germline, CDR1 is SGHRS, CDR2 YFSETQ. Sequencing of TCR-alpha and TCR-beta chains was unpaired. Libraries were prepared by immunoSEQ multiplex PCR; TCRdb keeps only in-frame clonotypes and omits some of them. The table has about 88,000 clones, approximately 91% seen once.

The sequence derives from an adult woman with latent tuberculosis. The genes are TRBV5-1 and TRBJ2-3; 7 bases agree with TRBD2. Sample: CD1b-GMM tetramer-negative cells sorted from PBMCs. CDR3 sequence (DNA): TGCGCCAGCAGCCTGACGGGAGGAAGCACAGATACGCAGTATTTT. Its protein is CASSLTGGSTDTQYF.